The 20 T cell receptor beta chains in this list originate from one sample, sequenced in a study of blood T cells in healthy people across ages. The authors ran a second PCR of about 7 to 11 cycles using a sample-barcoded 5' primer and a J-beta primer mix. TCRdb reprocessed the 5' RACE reads via MiXCR and lists one record per CDR3 protein. The data contain 600,000 to 800,000 distinct CDR3 sequences, 20% to 25% of them singletons. The sequenced sample consisted of blood. All receptors come from a man between 65 and 85 years old in good health.

V usage is TRBV6-5 and J usage is TRBJ1-2; 10 bases align to TRBD1. Per the germline V gene, CDR1 is MNHEY and CDR2 is SVGAGI. The CDR3 contains 17 residues. Germline trimming cut 2 bases from V and 4 bases from J; bases unmatched to any gene: 10. The CDR3 region is CASSYLGTGDTIYGYTF. The DNA for the CDR3 is TGTGCCAGCAGTTACCTCGGGACAGGGGATACAATCTATGGCTACACCTTC.

This sequence joins TRBV10-1 and TRBJ2-5; TRBD2 aligns across 7 bases. Trimming took 0 bases from V and 2 from J; bases not matched to a gene: 0. The CDR3 totals 14 residues. From germline, CDR1 is WNHNN and CDR2 SYGVQD (reference sequence). The CDR3 sequence is CASSESSGQETQYF. The CDR3 DNA reads TGCGCCAGCAGTGAGTCTAGCGGGCAAGAGACCCAGTACTTC.

The V and J genes are TRBV10-3 and TRBJ2-2, with 7 nucleotides matching TRBD2. V shed 9 bases, J shed 5 bases, and the junction held 9 bases outside the gene matches. CDR3 length: 14 amino acids. Germline CDR1 is ENHRY and CDR2 is SYGVKD. CDR3 sequence: CAIRESLATGELFF. The CDR3 DNA follows: TGTGCCATAAGAGAATCACTAGCGACCGGGGAGCTGTTTTTT.

The chain combines TRBV20-1 with TRBJ1-4, with D unresolved. Trimming removed 3 bases at V and 8 bases at J, with 10 bases between. The CDR3 extends over 12 amino acids. Germline assignment: CDR1 DFQATT and CDR2 SNEGSKA (reference sequence). This CDR3 reads CSARHGREKLFF. CDR3 in DNA: TGCAGTGCTAGGCACGGGAGGGAAAAACTGTTTTTT.

This clonotype occurred a few times. The chain uses TRBV28 and TRBJ2-1, with 12 bases matching TRBD2. V lost 5 bases to trimming and J lost 4 bases; unmatched junction nucleotides: 9. Germline V lookup: CDR1 MDHEN, CDR2 SYDVKM. This CDR3 region has 17 residues. The chain's CDR3 is CASSTIKGLAGYNEQFF. In DNA form, the CDR3 reads TGTGCCAGCAGTACCATAAAGGGACTAGCGGGTTACAATGAGCAGTTCTTC.

This clonotype was observed a few times. J is TRBJ2-3 and V is TRBV29-1, with D uncertain. Trimming pared 4 bases from V and 2 bases from J, leaving 16 bases between. The CDR3 is 15 residues long. The germline CDR1 and CDR2 sequences are SQVTM and ANQGSEA. The CDR3 DNA reads as TGCAGCGTTGGAAGTGCAGGCCCTCTCACAGATACGCAGTATTTT. This codes for CSVGSAGPLTDTQYF.

This clonotype was picked up a small number of times. CDR3 protein: CASSPEASVSYEQYF. DNA of the CDR3: TGTGCCAGCTCACCAGAGGCTAGCGTTTCCTACGAGCAGTACTTC. V and J are TRBV18 and TRBJ2-7; D perhaps matches TRBD2 (6 bases). Trimming took off 2 bases at V and 1 base at J, with 12 bases between the two ends. Germline V CDR1 and CDR2: KGHSH, LQKENI. This CDR3 contains 15 residues.

The gene calls are TRBV27 and TRBJ1-1; D is perhaps TRBD1 (6 bases). V was pared by 5 bases and J by 7 bases, with 14 bases between. The CDR3 length is 13 residues. Per the germline V gene, CDR1 is MNHEY and CDR2 is SMNVEV (reference sequence). For the CDR3, the DNA is TGTGCCAGCAGTATTTCAGGGGCGTTTGAAGCTTTCTTT. This sequence encodes CASSISGAFEAFF.

About this clonotype itself: At one end, the junction sequence differs from germline, possibly due to a read error. This rearrangement joins TRBV25-1 to TRBJ2-7, with a possible D match to TRBD2 (6 bases). This CDR3 contains 14 residues. Germline loops: CDR1 MGHDK, CDR2 SYGVNS. CDR3 in amino acids: CASSERAREYEQYF. The CDR3, as DNA: TGCGCCAGCAGTGAGCGGGCCAGGGAATACGAGCAGTACTTC.

This clonotype was found a few times. Possible read error: a much larger clone is one base away. The chain couples TRBV6-1 to TRBJ2-5, with unresolved D. The J call is in doubt because the DNA end fits TRBJ2-7 better. The CDR3 totals 13 residues. CDR1 is MNHNS and CDR2 is SASEGT in the germline V gene. The CDR3, as DNA: TGTGCCGGCAGTGAGAAAGGGACCTACGAGCAGTACTTC. Protein: CAGSEKGTYEQYF.

The V gene is TRBV20-1, the J gene TRBJ2-5, with unresolved D. The CDR3 is made up of 15 amino acids. CDR1 is DFQATT, CDR2 SNEGSKA, per germline (reference sequence). Trimming took off 2 bases at V and 4 bases at J, with 17 bases between the two ends. CDR3 sequence: CSARSPGLPPETQYF. The CDR3 region has the DNA TGCAGTGCTAGATCCCCCGGGCTCCCCCCAGAGACCCAGTACTTC.

Only a few counts were recorded for this clonotype. The V and J genes are TRBV5-1 and TRBJ2-2; maybe TRBD2 (7 bases). CDR1 SGHRS and CDR2 YFSETQ come from the germline V gene. CDR3 length: 18 residues. V dropped 4 bases and J dropped 2 bases, with 21 bases sitting between them. The CDR3 DNA reads TGCGCCAGCAGCCAACAGCCTGCAGGGGAGGGTAACACCGGGGAGCTGTTTTTT. It yields the protein CASSQQPAGEGNTGELFF.

This clonotype was counted only a few times. V gene TRBV29-1 combines with J gene TRBJ2-3; TRBD1 matches 7 bases. J lost 2 bases, V lost 4 bases, and 3 bases had no gene match. The CDR3 has 13 residues. Germline V CDR1 and CDR2: SQVTM, ANQGSEA. The CDR3 bases are TGCAGCGTTGGGGGACAGCTCACAGATACGCAGTATTTT. As protein: CSVGGQLTDTQYF.

This chain joins TRBV7-9 and TRBJ1-4; D gene unclear. From germline, CDR1 is SEHNR and CDR2 FQNEAQ (reference sequence). The CDR3 is 11 residues long. The V end was cut by 7 bases, the J end by 8 bases, with 8 bases between. The chain's CDR3 is CASTDGEKLFF. CDR3 nucleotides: TGTGCCAGCACAGACGGCGAAAAACTGTTTTTT.

The DNA for the CDR3 is TGTGCCAGCAGCCTTACTAGCGTCGAGCAGTTCTTC. It codes for CASSLTSVEQFF. The chain employs TRBV11-2 and TRBJ2-1, with 7 bases aligning to TRBD2. Germline V lookup: CDR1 SGHAT, CDR2 FQNNGV. J was trimmed by 10 bases and V by 5 bases; bases with no gene match: 5. This CDR3 contains 12 residues.

This clonotype was recorded a few times. A junction end diverges from the germline sequence, so it may reflect a read error. The rearrangement joins TRBV4-1 to TRBJ2-7, with D perhaps TRBD1 (5 bases). From germline, CDR1 is MGHRA and CDR2 YSYEKL. The CDR3 spans 13 residues. The CDR3 bases are TGCACCAGCAGCTTCACCGACAGCTACGAGCAGTACTTC. Translating it yields CTSSFTDSYEQYF.

Of note for this clonotype: Compared with germline, one end of the junction differs, possibly owing to a read error. Here the CDR3 DNA reads TGTGCCAGCAGGCGGGAGCGAACCGAAATCGAGCAGTATTTC. Translation: CASRRERTEIEQYF. This rearrangement joins TRBV6-5 to TRBJ2-7; 7 positions agree with TRBD2. Germline V gene lookup returns CDR1 MNHEY and CDR2 SVGAGI. The CDR3 length is 14 residues.

The gene calls are TRBV6-2 or TRBV6-3 and TRBJ1-5, with a weak D call TRBD1 (6 bases). CDR3 length: 13 amino acids. V was clipped by 6 bases and J by 5 bases, with 11 bases between them. The germline V gene has CDR1 MNHEY and CDR2 SVGEGT. CDR3 bases: TGTGCCAGCAGAGACAGGACAGATCAGCCCCAGCATTTT. Amino acids: CASRDRTDQPQHF.

The chain links TRBV4-1 to TRBJ2-5, with D perhaps TRBD1 or TRBD2 (5 bases each). The DNA end is a closer match to TRBJ2-7, so the J assignment may be wrong. Germline values: CDR1 MGHRA, CDR2 YSYEKL. CDR3 size: 17 residues. The CDR3 nucleotides are TGCGCCAGCAGCCAAGACTCATCCCTAGGGGAGTATTACGAGCAGTACTTC. The encoded protein is CASSQDSSLGEYYEQYF.

This clonotype is a singleton in its sample. The chain uses TRBV5-1 and TRBJ2-5, with 8 bases identical to TRBD1. Germline V gives CDR1 SGHRS, CDR2 YFSETQ. This CDR3 spans 15 amino acids. Trimming at V came to 2 bases and at J to 2 bases, leaving 5 bases not matched to a gene. In nucleotides, the CDR3 is TGCGCCAGCAGCTTCCTGACAGGGGAGCAAGAGACCCAGTACTTC. Amino acids: CASSFLTGEQETQYF.